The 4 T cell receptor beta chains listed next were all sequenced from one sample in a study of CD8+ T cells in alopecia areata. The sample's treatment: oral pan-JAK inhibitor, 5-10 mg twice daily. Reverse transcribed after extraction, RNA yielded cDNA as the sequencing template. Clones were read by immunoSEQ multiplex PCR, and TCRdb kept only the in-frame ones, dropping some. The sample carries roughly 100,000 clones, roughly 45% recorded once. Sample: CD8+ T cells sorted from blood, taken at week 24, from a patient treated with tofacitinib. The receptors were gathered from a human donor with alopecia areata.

CDR3 sequence (DNA): TGTGCCAGCAGCTTAGTTGGGGGTTCTAATGAAAAACTGTTTTTT. Amino acids: CASSLVGGSNEKLFF. The V and J genes are TRBV7-9 and TRBJ1-4; maybe TRBD1 (5 bases). Trimming cost V 1 base and J 3 bases, with 9 bases left between them. Germline V gives CDR1 SEHNR, CDR2 FQNEAQ (reference sequence). The length of the CDR3 is 15 residues.

The CDR3 DNA reads as TGCGCCAGCAGCCAAGGGCTCGACTCCTACGAGCAGTACTTC. It is translated as CASSQGLDSYEQYF. This rearrangement joins TRBV4-1 to TRBJ2-7; D gene unclear. V lost 1 base to trimming and J lost 0 bases, with 7 bases between them. CDR3 length: 14 amino acids. Germline values: CDR1 MGHRA, CDR2 YSYEKL.

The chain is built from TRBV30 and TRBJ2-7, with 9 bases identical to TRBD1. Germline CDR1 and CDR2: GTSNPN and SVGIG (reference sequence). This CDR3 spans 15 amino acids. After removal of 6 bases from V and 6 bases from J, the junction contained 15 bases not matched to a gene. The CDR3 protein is CACTPRDREVGEQYF. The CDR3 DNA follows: TGTGCCTGCACACCCCGGGACAGGGAGGTGGGCGAGCAGTACTTC. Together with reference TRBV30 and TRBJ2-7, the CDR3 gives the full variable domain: SQTIHQWPATLVQPVGSPLSLECTVEGTSNPNLYWYRQAAGRGLQLLFYSVGIGQISSEVPQNLSASRPQDRQFILSSKKLLLSDSGFYLCACTPRDREVGEQYFGPGTRLTVT.

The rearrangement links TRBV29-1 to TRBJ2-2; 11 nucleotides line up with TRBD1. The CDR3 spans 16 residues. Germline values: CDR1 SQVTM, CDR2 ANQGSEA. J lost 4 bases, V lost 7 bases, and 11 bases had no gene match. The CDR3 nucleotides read TGCAGCGCCGCCCGGGACAGGGGGACGGTCACCGGGGAGCTGTTTTTT. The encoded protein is CSAARDRGTVTGELFF.